The source of this TCR beta chain is a study of T cells in localized non-small cell lung cancer. Broader study findings: Those with higher blood T cell density had longer overall survival. Median detection of top 100 tumor clones in adjacent lung was roughly 61 clones. Uninvolved neighboring lung showed the greatest T cell clonality, exceeding tumor.

The assay was immunoSEQ multiplex PCR, and TCRdb's table has in-frame clones only and misses some. Among 50,000 to 65,000 clones, roughly 75% were seen once, and the ten largest hold more than 4%. About this clone: Its matching antigen is unknown.

V gave up 3 bases and J gave up 4 bases; unmatched junction bases: 12. This CDR3 has 17 amino acids. The germline V gene encodes CDR1 SGHRS and CDR2 YFSETQ. The sequencing used PBMCs, collected before any cancer treatment. The TCR comes from a woman aged 35-75 years with stage II lung adenocarcinoma. This sequence joins TRBV5-1 and TRBJ2-2; 7 bases match TRBD2. CDR3 sequence: CASSSTEGRASTGELFF. CDR3 bases: TGCGCCAGCAGCTCCACCGAGGGGAGGGCGAGCACCGGGGAGCTGTTTTTT.